A selection of T cell receptor beta chains follows, all from one sample in a study of T cell repertoires in cytomegalovirus infection. TCRdb re-derived calls from the reads in MiXCR, one entry per CDR3 protein. The sample records 200,000 to 300,000 distinct CDR3 sequences, roughly 10% being singletons. The sequenced sample consisted of PBMCs. The source of these receptors is a human donor in good health (CMV status not recorded). Some clones in this sample may be carry-over from other donors' samples. CDR3s include the opening cysteine and the closing phenylalanine or tryptophan. A D gene is named only where the DNA matches it firmly. Some rows mark clone size as missing; the rest say once, few, many or name a class of expanded clone.

v_call,clone_size,d_call,j_call,cdr3_nt,cdr3_aa
TRBV12-3/TRBV12-4,many,TRBD1,TRBJ1-4,TGTGCCAGCAGCCCGACAGGGCCCGGGGCTAATGAAAAACTGTTTTTT,CASSPTGPGANEKLFF
TRBV7-9,.,.,TRBJ2-2,TGTGCCAGCACTCCTCTTGGCGGGTACACCGGGGAGCTGTTTTTT,CASTPLGGYTGELFF
TRBV7-9,many,.,TRBJ2-7,TGTGCCAGCAGGATGGGCATGACTGGCACCCACGAGCAGTACTTC,CASRMGMTGTHEQYF
TRBV7-2,many,.,TRBJ1-5,TGTGCCAGCAGCCCCCCGAGCAATCAGCCCCAGCATTTT,CASSPPSNQPQHF
TRBV15,.,.,TRBJ1-2,TGTGCCACCAGCAGAGATGATGGCAACTATGGCTACACCTTC,CATSRDDGNYGYTF
TRBV7-3,many,TRBD2,TRBJ2-1,TGTGCCAGCAGCTTAAATCGACTAGCGACAGGTGAGCAGTTCTTC,CASSLNRLATGEQFF
TRBV11-3,many,.,TRBJ2-7,TGTGCCAGCAGCCCATCCGGAGCCGACGAGCAGTACTTC,CASSPSGADEQYF
TRBV2,many,TRBD2,TRBJ2-1,TGTGCCAGCAGCAGGCCTAGCGGGAAAAGCAATGAGCAGTTCTTC,CASSRPSGKSNEQFF
TRBV7-2,many,TRBD2,TRBJ2-3,TGTGCCAGCGGACTAGCGGGGGGTCGCACAGATACGCAGTATTTT,CASGLAGGRTDTQYF
TRBV6-4,few,.,TRBJ2-7,TGTGCCAGCAGAGGGGACCAGATCTACGAGCAGTACTTC,CASRGDQIYEQYF
TRBV28,many,.,TRBJ1-5,TGTGCCAGCAGTACCGTTAGCAATCAGCCCCAGCATTTT,CASSTVSNQPQHF
TRBV7-9,.,.,TRBJ2-3,TGTGCCAGCAGCTCCCTCCGGGGGAGCACAGATACGCAGTATTTT,CASSSLRGSTDTQYF
TRBV7-2,many,.,TRBJ2-7,TGTGCCAGCAGCTTAATTCGAGGCGAGCAGTACTTC,CASSLIRGEQYF
TRBV6-1,.,TRBD2,TRBJ2-2,TGTGCCAGCAGGAAGACTAGCCCAAACACCGGGGAGCTGTTTTTT,CASRKTSPNTGELFF
TRBV5-1,many,TRBD2,TRBJ2-1,TGCGCCAGCTCTTGGACTAGCGGGAGGGCCGGGTACAATGAGCAGTTCTTC,CASSWTSGRAGYNEQFF
TRBV6-1,.,TRBD1,TRBJ2-5,TGTGCCAGCAGTGATCTAAATAGCGACAGGGTGTATGAAGAGACCCAGTACTTC,CASSDLNSDRVYEETQYF
TRBV7-2,.,.,TRBJ2-2,TGTGCCAGCAGCTTAGCGCTGGGTAGTGGGGAGCTGTTTTTT,CASSLALGSGELFF